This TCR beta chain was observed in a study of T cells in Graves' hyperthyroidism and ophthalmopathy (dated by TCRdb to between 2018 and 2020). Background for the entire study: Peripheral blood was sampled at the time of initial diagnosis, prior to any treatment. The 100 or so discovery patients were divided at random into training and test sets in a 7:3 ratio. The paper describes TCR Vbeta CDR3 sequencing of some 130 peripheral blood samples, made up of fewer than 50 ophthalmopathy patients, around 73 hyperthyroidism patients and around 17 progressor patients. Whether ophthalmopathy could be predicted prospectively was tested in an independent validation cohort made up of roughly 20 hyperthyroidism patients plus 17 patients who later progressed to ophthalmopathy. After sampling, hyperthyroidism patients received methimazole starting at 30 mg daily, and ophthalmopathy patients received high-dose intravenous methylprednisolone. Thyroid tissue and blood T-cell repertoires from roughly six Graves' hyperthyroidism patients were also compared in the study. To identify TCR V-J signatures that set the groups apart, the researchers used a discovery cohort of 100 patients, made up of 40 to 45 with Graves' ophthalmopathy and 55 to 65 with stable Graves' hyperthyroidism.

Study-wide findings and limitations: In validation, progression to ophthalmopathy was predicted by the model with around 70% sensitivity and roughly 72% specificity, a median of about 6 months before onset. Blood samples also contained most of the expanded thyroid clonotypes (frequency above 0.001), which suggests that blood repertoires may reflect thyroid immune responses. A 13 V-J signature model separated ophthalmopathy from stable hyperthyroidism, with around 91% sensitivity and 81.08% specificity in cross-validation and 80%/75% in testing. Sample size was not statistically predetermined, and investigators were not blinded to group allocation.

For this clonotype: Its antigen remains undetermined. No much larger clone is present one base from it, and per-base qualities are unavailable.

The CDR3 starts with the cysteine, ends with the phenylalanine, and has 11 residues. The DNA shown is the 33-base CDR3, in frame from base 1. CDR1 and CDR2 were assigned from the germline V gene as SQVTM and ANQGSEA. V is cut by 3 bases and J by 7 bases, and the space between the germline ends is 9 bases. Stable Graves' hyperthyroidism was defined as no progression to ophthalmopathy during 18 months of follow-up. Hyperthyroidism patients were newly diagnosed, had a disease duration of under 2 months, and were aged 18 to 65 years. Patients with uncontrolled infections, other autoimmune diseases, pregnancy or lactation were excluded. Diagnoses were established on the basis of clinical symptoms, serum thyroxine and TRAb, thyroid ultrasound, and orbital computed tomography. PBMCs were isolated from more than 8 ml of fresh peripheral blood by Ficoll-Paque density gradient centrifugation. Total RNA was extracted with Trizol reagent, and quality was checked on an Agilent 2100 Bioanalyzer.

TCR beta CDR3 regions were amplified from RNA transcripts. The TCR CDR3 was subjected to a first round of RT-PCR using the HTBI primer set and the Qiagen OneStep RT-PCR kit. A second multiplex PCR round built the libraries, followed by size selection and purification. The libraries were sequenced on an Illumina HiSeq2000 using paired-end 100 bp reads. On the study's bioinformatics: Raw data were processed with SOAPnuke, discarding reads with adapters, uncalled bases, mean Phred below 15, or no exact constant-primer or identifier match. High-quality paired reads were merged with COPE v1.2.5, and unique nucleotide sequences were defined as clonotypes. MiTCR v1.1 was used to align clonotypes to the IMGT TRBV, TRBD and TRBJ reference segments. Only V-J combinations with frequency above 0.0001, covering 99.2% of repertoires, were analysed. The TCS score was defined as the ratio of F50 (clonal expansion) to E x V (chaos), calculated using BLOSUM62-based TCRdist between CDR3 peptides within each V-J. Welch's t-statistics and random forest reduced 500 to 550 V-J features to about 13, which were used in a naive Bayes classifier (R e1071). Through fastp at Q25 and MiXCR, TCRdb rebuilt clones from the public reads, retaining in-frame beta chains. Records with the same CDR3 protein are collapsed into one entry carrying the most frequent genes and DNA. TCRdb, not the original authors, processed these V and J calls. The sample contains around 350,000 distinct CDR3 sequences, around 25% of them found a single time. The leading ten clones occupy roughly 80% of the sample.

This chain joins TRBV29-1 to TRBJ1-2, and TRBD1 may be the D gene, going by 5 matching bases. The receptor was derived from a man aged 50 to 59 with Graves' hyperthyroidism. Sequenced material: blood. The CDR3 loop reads CSVDAGAGYTF. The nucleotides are TGCAGCGTTGATGCCGGGGCTGGCTACACCTTC. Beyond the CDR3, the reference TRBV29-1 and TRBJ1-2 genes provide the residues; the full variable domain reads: SAVISQKPSRDICQRGTSLTIQCQVDSQVTMMFWYRQQPGQSLTLIATANQGSEATYESGFVIDKFPISRPNLTFSTLTVSNMSPEDSSIYLCSVDAGAGYTFGSGTRLTVV.